This is a list of T cell receptor beta chains from one sample in a study of T cell responses to AZD1222 COVID-19 vaccine. Assay used: immunoSEQ multiplex PCR; TCRdb lists only in-frame clones, some missing. The sample lists just over 90,000 clones, 85% to 90% seen once, with more than 2% in the top ten. The sequencing used peripheral blood, collected 28 days after the second AZD1222 dose. Receptors were obtained from an adult who received the AZD1222 COVID-19 vaccine. CDR3s include the opening cysteine and the closing phenylalanine or tryptophan. A D gene is named only where the DNA matches it firmly. Where a row states a size, it is once, few, many or the class of an expanded clone; other rows omit it.

V,size,D,J,DNA,CDR3
TRBV4-1,.,.,TRBJ2-3,TGCGCCAGCAGCCAAGGTTCGTCTTCCTGGGAGGTAGATACGCAGTATTTT,CASSQGSSSWEVDTQYF
TRBV18,.,.,TRBJ1-2,TGTGCCAGCTCACTAGATCGAACCCCCCATAACTATGGCTACACCTTC,CASSLDRTPHNYGYTF
TRBV20-1,few,.,TRBJ2-7,TGCAGTGCTAGTGGGTGGGGCCTACAGCGGTCGGCCGCCGACGAGCAGTACTTC,CSASGWGLQRSAADEQYF
TRBV15,.,TRBD1,TRBJ1-4,TGTGCCACCAGCAGAGATCCGGGACAGGGGGTACAAAAACTGTTTTTT,CATSRDPGQGVQKLFF
TRBV4-1,.,TRBD2,TRBJ2-1,TGCGCCAGCAGCCACAGACTAGCGGGAGGGGAGCGCAATGAGCAGTTCTTC,CASSHRLAGGERNEQFF
TRBV10-3,.,TRBD1,TRBJ2-1,TGTGCCATCAGCAAGACAGGGGGCTTCGACAATGAGCAGTTCTTC,CAISKTGGFDNEQFF
TRBV9,.,TRBD1,TRBJ1-1,TGTGCCAGCAGCGTAGGGGGGACAGGCAACACTGAAGCTTTCTTT,CASSVGGTGNTEAFF
TRBV2,.,.,TRBJ2-7,TGTGCCAGCAGTGATGGAGACGTCCACGAGCAGTACTTC,CASSDGDVHEQYF
TRBV15,.,.,TRBJ2-5,TGTGCCACCAGCAGAGACTTGCGGCGAGAGACCCAGTACTTC,CATSRDLRRETQYF
TRBV3-1/TRBV3-2,.,.,TRBJ2-7,TGTGCCGCGGGACATGACAGCTCCTACGAGCAGTACTTC,CAAGHDSSYEQYF
TRBV30,.,TRBD1,TRBJ1-5,TGTGCCTGGAGTTACCCGGGACAGGGCAATCAGCCCCAGCATTTT,CAWSYPGQGNQPQHF